This T cell receptor (beta chain) was retrieved from a study of Graves' ophthalmopathy and Graves' hyperthyroidism. At the level of the study: Peripheral blood sampling preceded any treatment and occurred at initial diagnosis.

Germline values: CDR1 MNHEY, CDR2 SVGAGI. The CDR3 totals 12 residues. The ends were cut back, 2 bases at V and 14 bases at J, with 10 bases in the middle. TCR beta CDR3 amplification used RNA transcripts. Second-round multiplex PCR came after first-round RT-PCR with HTBI primers. MiXCR was run by TCRdb on the multiplex PCR reads, yielding one entry per CDR3 protein. The sample lists 350,000 to 450,000 distinct CDR3 sequences, about 17% occurring once. With a duration under 3 months, ophthalmopathy in the donors showed moderate-to-severe activity, CAS ≥3 and NOSPECS ≥4. As diagnostic evidence, clinical symptoms, serum thyroxine, TRAb, thyroid ultrasound and orbital computed tomography were relied upon.

The sequence was collected from a woman younger than 30 with Graves' ophthalmopathy. The chain links TRBV6-5 to TRBJ1-6; D possibly corresponds to TRBD1 (6 bases). Sequencing used peripheral blood. The CDR3 nucleotides are TGTGCCAGCAGTTACCGTACAGGGACCCTCCACTTT. Translating it yields CASSYRTGTLHF.